These 6 T cell receptor beta chains were sequenced from one sample in a study of blood T cell repertoires in COVID-19. This table comes from immunoSEQ multiplex PCR, and its TCRdb copy is limited to in-frame clones, with some not included. The sample shows more than 120,000 clones, 88% of them seen only once. Sequencing was carried out using peripheral blood. All receptors derive from a human donor in a cohort sampled during active COVID-19.

V gene TRBV7-8 combines with J gene TRBJ2-7, with D possibly matching TRBD1 (5 bases). Germline V lookup: CDR1 SGHVS, CDR2 FQNEAQ. Deletions cut 3 bases from V and 3 bases from J, with 9 bases between. The CDR3 runs 13 residues. The CDR3 region has the DNA TGTGCCAGCAGCTTTGCCCAGGGCTACGAGCAGTACTTC. Amino acid sequence: CASSFAQGYEQYF.

The V and J genes are TRBV6-5 and TRBJ1-2; D uncertain. V lost 6 bases to trimming and J lost 0 bases, with 8 bases between them. The CDR3 contains 13 residues. Germline-derived CDR1 and CDR2 are MNHEY and SVGAGI. The CDR3 DNA sequence: TGTGCCAGCAGGCTAGATACTAACTATGGCTACACCTTC. Its translation is CASRLDTNYGYTF.

This chain connects TRBV30 to TRBJ1-6; 8 bases match TRBD1. The CDR3 sequence is 14 residues long. Germline CDR1 and CDR2: GTSNPN and SVGIG (reference sequence). The trim removed 1 base at V and 9 bases at J, leaving 5 bases unmatched. The CDR3 loop is CAWSGRTGSSPLHF. As DNA, the CDR3 is TGTGCCTGGAGTGGAAGGACAGGGAGTTCACCCCTCCACTTT.

V and J are TRBV6-4 and TRBJ2-1, with TRBD1 matching over 9 bases. V was clipped by 8 bases and J by 7 bases; unmatched bases: 9. Germline V gene sequence: CDR1 MRHNA, CDR2 SNTAGT. The CDR3 contains 14 residues. DNA for the CDR3: TGTGCCAGCCGAGCGGGACAGGGTCGGAATGAGCAGTTCTTC. Residues: CASRAGQGRNEQFF.

About this clone: One end of the junction varies from germline; a read error may be responsible. The V and J genes are TRBV7-7 and TRBJ2-1, with 15 bases matching TRBD2. The CDR3 runs to 16 residues. The germline gives CDR1 SSHAT, CDR2 FNYEAQ (reference sequence). This CDR3 reads CASSSGTSGGTNEQFF. Written as DNA, the CDR3 is TGTGCTAGCAGCTCGGGGACTAGCGGGGGGACGAATGAGCAGTTCTTC.

J is TRBJ2-1 and V is TRBV6-5; a possible D gene is TRBD1 (6 bases). From germline, CDR1 is MNHEY and CDR2 SVGAGI. The CDR3 has 14 amino acids. The V end lost 8 bases, the J end lost 2 bases, and 13 bases lay between the germline ends. CDR3 DNA: TGTGCCAGCGAATCCGGACAGACCTACAATGAGCAGTTCTTC. This encodes CASESGQTYNEQFF.